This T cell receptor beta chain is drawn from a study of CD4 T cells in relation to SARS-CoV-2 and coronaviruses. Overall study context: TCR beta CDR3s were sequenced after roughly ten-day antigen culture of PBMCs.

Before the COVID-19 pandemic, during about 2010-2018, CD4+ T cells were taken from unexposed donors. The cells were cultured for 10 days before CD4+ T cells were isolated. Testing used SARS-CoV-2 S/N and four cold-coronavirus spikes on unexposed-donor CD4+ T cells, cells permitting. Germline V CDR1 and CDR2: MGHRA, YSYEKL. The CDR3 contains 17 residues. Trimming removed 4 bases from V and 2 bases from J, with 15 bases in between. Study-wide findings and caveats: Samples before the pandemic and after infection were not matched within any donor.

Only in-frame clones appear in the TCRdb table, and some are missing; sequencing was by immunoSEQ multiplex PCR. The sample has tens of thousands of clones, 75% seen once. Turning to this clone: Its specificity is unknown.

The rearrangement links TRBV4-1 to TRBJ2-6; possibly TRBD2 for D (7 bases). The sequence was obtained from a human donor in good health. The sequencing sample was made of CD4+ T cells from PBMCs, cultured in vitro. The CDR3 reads CASSPRGGGPGANVLTF. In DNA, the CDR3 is TGCGCCAGCAGCCCCCGGGGAGGGGGACCTGGGGCCAACGTCCTGACTTTC.